These 20 T cell receptor beta chains were all obtained from the same sample, sequenced in a study of blood T cells in healthy people across ages. With a J-beta primer mix and a sample-barcoded 5' primer, a second PCR ran 7 to 11 cycles. MiXCR, run by TCRdb on the 5' RACE reads, gives a single entry per CDR3 protein. The sample carries some 790,000 distinct CDR3 sequences, more than 25% recorded once. The sequencing sample was made of blood. Receptors originate from a woman at least 80 years old in good health.

This clonotype turned up a few times. The chain recombines TRBV5-1 with TRBJ1-1, with D unresolved. V was pared by 0 bases and J by 7 bases, with 19 bases between. This CDR3 has 16 residues. From germline, CDR1 is SGHRS and CDR2 YFSETQ. CDR3 region: CASSLAPVGIGDEAFF. The CDR3 DNA follows: TGCGCCAGCAGCTTGGCGCCAGTGGGGATTGGCGATGAAGCTTTCTTT.

The CDR3 reads CASKIGNSPLHF. CDR3 coding DNA: TGTGCCAGCAAGATCGGAAATTCACCCCTCCACTTT. This sequence joins TRBV28 and TRBJ1-6; D ambiguous. The CDR3 totals 12 residues. CDR1 and CDR2 (germline): MDHEN, SYDVKM. V was shortened by 7 bases and J by 7 bases, with 8 bases between the two germline ends.

This clonotype was counted only a few times. V usage is TRBV24-1 and J usage is TRBJ2-1, with TRBD2 identical over 8 bases. The CDR3 has 15 amino acids. The germline V gene encodes CDR1 KGHDR and CDR2 SFDVKD. Germline trimming cut 9 bases from V and 7 bases from J; bases unmatched to any gene: 13. CDR3 sequence: CATARPGGAGNEQFF. CDR3 nucleotides: TGTGCCACCGCCCGTCCCGGGGGGGCCGGTAATGAGCAGTTCTTC.

Of note for this clonotype: An end of the junction differs from the germline gene, which may be a read error. The chain is built from TRBV11-2 and TRBJ2-5, with D tentatively TRBD2 (5 bases). The CDR3 contains 15 residues. Per the germline V gene, CDR1 is SGHAT and CDR2 is FQNNGV. CDR3 amino acids: CAGSLGTGSGETQYF. The CDR3 DNA sequence: TGTGCCGGCAGCTTAGGAACCGGGTCGGGGGAGACCCAGTACTTC.

Ten or more counts support this clonotype. V and J are TRBV4-3 and TRBJ2-1, with 12 bases lining up with TRBD2. This CDR3 contains 16 residues. The ends lost 1 base at V and 7 bases at J; junction bases unmatched: 5. Germline CDR1 and CDR2: LGHNA and YSLEER. CDR3 DNA sequence: TGCGCCAGCAGCCAAGGGCTAGCGGGGGGGCCTAATGAGCAGTTCTTC. Its protein product is CASSQGLAGGPNEQFF.

The chain couples TRBV6-1 to TRBJ1-2; possible D gene TRBD1, 5 bases. The CDR3 has 15 residues. V lost 0 bases and J lost 6, with 14 bases in between. Germline V lookup: CDR1 MNHNS, CDR2 SASEGT. The chain's CDR3 is CASSEASTRGDGYTF. The CDR3 DNA reads TGTGCCAGCAGTGAAGCGAGCACCCGGGGGGATGGCTACACCTTC.

With regard to this clonotype: A much bigger clone sits one base away, suggesting this may be a read error. In this CDR3 the conserved last residue, phenylalanine or tryptophan, is missing, so a read error is likely. V and J are TRBV2 and TRBJ2-3; TRBD1 might be the D (6 bases). Germline V gene lookup returns CDR1 SNHLY and CDR2 FYNNEI. The V end was cut by 9 bases, the J end by 2 bases, with 15 bases between. The CDR3 is made up of 14 amino acids. CDR3 sequence: CARDTGLLTDTQYV. The CDR3 nucleotides read TGTGCCAGAGATACAGGGTTACTCACAGATACGCAGTATGTT.

The sample holds a few counts of this clonotype. It may be a read error: a sequence one base away is much more abundant. The chain combines TRBV20-1 with TRBJ2-5, with 7 bases matching TRBD1. The better agreement between TRBJ2-7 and the DNA end casts doubt on the J call. Germline lookup yields CDR1 DFQATT and CDR2 SNEGSKA (reference sequence). The CDR3 has 14 residues. The CDR3 coding sequence is TGCAGTGCTAGGTTCGGGACAGCTTACAACGAGCAGTACTTC. Amino acid sequence: CSARFGTAYNEQYF.

This clonotype was counted a few times. This rearrangement joins TRBV6-5 to TRBJ2-5; 8 nucleotides agree with TRBD1. The DNA end favors TRBJ2-1, so the J call may be wrong. Germline-derived CDR1 and CDR2 are MNHEY and SVGAGI. The CDR3 runs to 15 residues. CDR3 region: CASSRRQGYQETQFF. The CDR3 coding sequence is TGTGCCAGCAGTCGCAGACAGGGGTACCAAGAGACCCAGTTCTTC.

Concerning this clonotype: A much larger clonotype is one base distant, so this may be a read error. DNA of the CDR3: TGTGCCAGCAGTTTAGCCGGACAGGGGGAAATGGATACGCTGTATTTT. Amino acid sequence: CASSLAGQGEMDTLYF. This chain connects TRBV12-3 or TRBV12-4 to TRBJ2-3, with TRBD1 matching 10 bases. This CDR3 comprises 16 residues.

The chain employs TRBV20-1 and TRBJ2-1; D uncertain. The end of the DNA is better explained by TRBJ2-7, so the J call may be wrong. Germline values: CDR1 DFQATT, CDR2 SNEGSKA (reference sequence). The CDR3 has 14 amino acids. The CDR3 spells CSAGPPGSYNEQYF. For the CDR3, the DNA is TGCAGTGCTGGCCCACCCGGCTCCTACAATGAGCAGTACTTC.

The table lists this clonotype with many counts. This rearrangement joins TRBV7-9 to TRBJ2-3, with D uncertain. Trimming left V 2 bases short and J 5 bases short, with 8 bases between. The CDR3 extends over 13 amino acids. Germline V gene data show CDR1 as SEHNR and CDR2 as FQNEAQ (reference sequence). The CDR3 nucleotides are TGTGCCAGCAGCTTACTACAAGGAGATACGCAGTATTTT. Its protein is CASSLLQGDTQYF.

Details on this clonotype: A junction end diverges from the germline sequence, so it may reflect a read error. J is TRBJ1-5 and V is TRBV12-3 or TRBV12-4; no reliable D call. CDR3 size: 14 residues. The CDR3 reads CAGSSRRLNQPQHF. The CDR3 DNA follows: TGTGCCGGCAGTTCACGACGGCTCAATCAGCCCCAGCATTTT.

This CDR3 reads CSVVSAGYTF. In DNA, the CDR3 is TGCAGCGTTGTTTCGGCTGGCTACACCTTC. The chain uses TRBV29-1 and TRBJ1-2; D call uncertain. Germline assignment: CDR1 SQVTM and CDR2 ANQGSEA. The V end lost 4 bases, the J end lost 7 bases, and 7 bases lay between the germline ends. The CDR3 is 10 residues long.

As for this clonotype: A much larger clone differs from this one at a single base, so this may be a read error. The V call is TRBV20-1, the J call TRBJ1-5; D is perhaps TRBD1 (5 bases). In germline, CDR1 is DFQATT, CDR2 SNEGSKA (reference sequence). V lost 3 bases and J 5 bases, leaving 20 bases between the germline ends. The CDR3 totals 16 residues. CDR3 DNA sequence: TGCAGTGCTAGGGGGCGGGGCAGACAGCACGATCAGCCCCAGCATTTT. It is translated as CSARGRGRQHDQPQHF.

This clonotype appeared a few times. The V call is TRBV5-1, the J call TRBJ2-2, with 7 bases identical to TRBD1. The trim removed 4 bases at V and 5 bases at J, leaving 8 bases unmatched. There are 15 residues in the CDR3. Per germline, CDR1 SGHRS and CDR2 YFSETQ. CDR3 sequence: CASSPRTGETGELFF. The CDR3 DNA follows: TGCGCCAGCAGCCCGCGGACAGGCGAGACCGGGGAGCTGTTTTTT.

This clonotype came up a few times. The V call is TRBV6-1, the J call TRBJ1-6, with TRBD1 matching over 9 bases. CDR1 MNHNS and CDR2 SASEGT come from the germline V gene. J gave up 0 bases and V 5 bases, and 5 bases lay outside the gene matches. The CDR3 extends over 17 amino acids. The CDR3: CASSPGTGSSYNSPLHF. The CDR3 DNA is TGTGCCAGCAGTCCAGGGACAGGGAGCTCCTATAATTCACCCCTCCACTTT.

This clonotype has at least ten counts. The rearrangement links TRBV7-2 to TRBJ2-5; the match to TRBD2 covers 11 bases. CDR1 and CDR2 (germline): SGHTA, FQGNSA. V shed 3 bases and J 4 bases; nucleotides not matched to a gene: 7. The CDR3 has 16 residues. CDR3 residues: CASSFKLAGVGETQYF. Written as DNA, the CDR3 is TGTGCCAGCAGCTTCAAACTAGCGGGGGTCGGAGAGACCCAGTACTTC.

This clonotype was recorded a few times. The chain employs TRBV5-6 and TRBJ1-2; D not certain. Trimming left V 0 bases short and J 2 bases short, with 14 bases between. The length of the CDR3 is 16 residues. The V gene's germline CDR1 is SGHDT and CDR2 YYEEEE. The CDR3 reads CASSLGTPSQNYGYTF. The CDR3 DNA is TGTGCCAGCAGCTTGGGGACGCCGTCCCAAAACTATGGCTACACCTTC.

The sample holds a few counts of this clonotype. This sequence joins TRBV6-2 or TRBV6-3 and TRBJ1-5; D might be TRBD1 (6 bases). Looked up from germline, CDR1 is MNHEY and CDR2 is SVGEGT. Between the trimmed V and J ends, which lost 6 bases and 9 bases, there was a span of 15 bases. The CDR3 loop spans 13 amino acids. CDR3 coding DNA: TGTGCCAGCAGCTGGGACACGGTCGTGCCCCAGCATTTT. Protein product: CASSWDTVVPQHF.